This T cell receptor (beta chain) derives from a study of blood T cell repertoires in COVID-19. The junction had 8 bases not matched to a gene; V was cut back by 7 bases and J by 3 bases. Germline CDR1 MNHEY, CDR2 SVGAGI. The CDR3 sequence is 14 residues long. In the original workflow: Amplification of reference gene primers provided the estimated nucleated cell counts. Only in-frame clones appear in the TCRdb table, and some are missing; sequencing was by immunoSEQ multiplex PCR. The V and J calls and clone size are taken from that table; D and trimming were inferred from the DNA. This table has a few hundred thousand clones, 80% to 90% appearing once.

The V and J genes are TRBV6-5 and TRBJ2-7, with TRBD1 matching 8 bases. The TCR sequence derives from a woman between 65 and 79 years old with COVID-19, enrolled during active disease. The sample was peripheral blood. The DNA of the CDR3 is TGTGCCAGCACCTTGACAGGGGACGGCTACGAGCAGTACTTC. It yields the protein CASTLTGDGYEQYF.